Listed here are 10 T cell receptor beta chains from one sample, sequenced in a study of T cell responses to AZD1222 COVID-19 vaccine. Method: immunoSEQ multiplex PCR; TCRdb's copy keeps in-frame clones and lacks some. The sample contains 100,000 to 120,000 clones, around 90% of which appear only once. Material: peripheral blood, obtained 28 days after the second AZD1222 dose. Source of these receptors: an adult who received the AZD1222 COVID-19 vaccine.

The rearrangement links TRBV11-3 to TRBJ1-1, with D hard to call. Germline CDR1 SGHNT, CDR2 YENEEA. This CDR3 has 13 residues. V shed 5 bases and J shed 5 bases, with 12 bases lying between them. For the CDR3, the DNA is TGTGCCAGCAGCCGCGTCGGGGAGACTGAAGCTTTCTTT. Translation gives CASSRVGETEAFF.

The V call is TRBV3-1 (or the pseudogene TRBV3-2), the J call TRBJ1-1; D possibly corresponds to TRBD1 (6 bases). Germline-derived CDR1 and CDR2 are LGHDT and YNNKEL (reference sequence). Trimming cost V 2 bases and J 7 bases, with 17 bases left between them. CDR3 length: 15 residues. This CDR3 is CASSQFPQGTYEAFF. The DNA of the CDR3 is TGTGCCAGCAGCCAATTCCCCCAGGGGACATATGAAGCTTTCTTT.

The J gene is TRBJ1-5, the V gene TRBV19; 9 bases are shared with TRBD1. Trimming cost V 5 bases and J 7 bases; bases outside gene matches: 6. From germline, CDR1 is LNHDA and CDR2 SQIVND (reference sequence). The length of the CDR3 is 14 residues. The CDR3 region has the DNA TGTGCCAGTAGTCTAGGGACAGGGATACAGCCCCAGCATTTT. The encoded protein is CASSLGTGIQPQHF.

The CDR3 loop is CASSESGREKLFF. DNA of the CDR3: TGTGCCAGCAGTGAATCAGGACGTGAAAAACTGTTTTTT. This chain uses TRBV6-1 with TRBJ1-4, with D uncertain. Germline V gene data show CDR1 as MNHNS and CDR2 as SASEGT. The CDR3 has 13 amino acids. Trimming removed 2 bases at V and 7 bases at J, with 8 bases between.

This chain connects TRBV3-1 (or the pseudogene TRBV3-2) to TRBJ1-1; a weak D match, TRBD1 (5 bases). The CDR3 is made up of 14 amino acids. CDR1 is LGHDT, CDR2 YNNKEL, per germline (reference sequence). Trimming pared 0 bases from V and 8 bases from J, leaving 13 bases between. The CDR3 spells CASSQDGGFGEAFF. The CDR3 DNA reads TGTGCCAGCAGCCAAGATGGGGGTTTTGGGGAAGCTTTCTTT.

The chain uses TRBV28 and TRBJ1-6, with unresolved D. CDR1 and CDR2 (germline): MDHEN, SYDVKM. V was clipped by 2 bases and J by 4 bases, with 9 bases between them. There are 15 residues in the CDR3. CDR3 loop: CASSLSGRYNSPLHF. CDR3 bases: TGTGCCAGCAGTTTAAGTGGACGTTATAATTCACCCCTCCACTTT.

The rearrangement uses TRBV5-4 and TRBJ2-3, with a weak D call TRBD1 (6 bases). The germline V gene encodes CDR1 SGHNT and CDR2 YYREEE (reference sequence). The CDR3 is made up of 16 amino acids. V was pared by 4 bases and J by 0 bases, with 15 bases between. CDR3 region: CASSVGLGQSTDTQYF. The CDR3 nucleotides are TGTGCCAGCAGCGTGGGTCTCGGACAGAGCACAGATACGCAGTATTTT.

This clone was counted a single time. The chain combines TRBV29-1 with TRBJ2-7, with TRBD1 as a possible D gene (5 bases). The CDR3 extends over 12 amino acids. CDR1 SQVTM and CDR2 ANQGSEA come from the germline V gene. Trimming removed 3 bases from V and 2 bases from J, with 8 bases in between. This CDR3 is CSVDLGPYEQYF. The CDR3 DNA reads as TGCAGCGTTGATCTGGGGCCCTACGAGCAGTACTTC.

The chain combines TRBV5-1 with TRBJ2-3, with a possible D match to TRBD2 (5 bases). Germline CDR1 and CDR2: SGHRS and YFSETQ. Trimming cost V 3 bases and J 1 base, with 15 bases left between them. CDR3 length equals 16 residues. The CDR3 spells CASSSGTRLGTDTQYF. The CDR3 bases are TGCGCCAGCAGCTCGGGAACGCGCTTAGGCACAGATACGCAGTATTTT.

This clone is a singleton in its sample. The rearrangement links TRBV28 to TRBJ2-3; tentatively, D is TRBD2 (6 bases). CDR1 is MDHEN, CDR2 SYDVKM, per germline. Trimming removed 5 bases at V and 2 bases at J, with 11 bases between. The CDR3 contains 14 residues. CDR3 coding DNA: TGTGCCAGCAGTAATAGCGGTCCCACAGATACGCAGTATTTT. Translating gives CASSNSGPTDTQYF.